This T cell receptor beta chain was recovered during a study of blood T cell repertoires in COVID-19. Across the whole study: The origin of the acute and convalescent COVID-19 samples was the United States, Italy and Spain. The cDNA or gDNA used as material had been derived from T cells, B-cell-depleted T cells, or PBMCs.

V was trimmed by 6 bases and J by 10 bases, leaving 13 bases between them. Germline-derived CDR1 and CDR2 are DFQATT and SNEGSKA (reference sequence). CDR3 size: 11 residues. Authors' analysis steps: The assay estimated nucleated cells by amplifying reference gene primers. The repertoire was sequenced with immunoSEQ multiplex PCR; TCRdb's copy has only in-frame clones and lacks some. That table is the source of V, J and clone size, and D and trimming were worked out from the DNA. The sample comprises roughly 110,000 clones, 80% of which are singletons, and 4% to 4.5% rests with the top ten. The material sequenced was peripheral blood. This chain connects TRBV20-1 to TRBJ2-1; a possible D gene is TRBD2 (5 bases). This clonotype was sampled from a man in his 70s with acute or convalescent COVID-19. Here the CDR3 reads CSAPSGEEQFF. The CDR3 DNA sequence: TGCAGTGCCCCAAGCGGCGAGGAGCAGTTCTTC.